These 25 T cell receptor beta chains share one sample of origin, sequenced in a study of cytomegalovirus exposure and HLA in healthy donors. Assay: immunoSEQ multiplex PCR; the TCRdb copy retains only in-frame clones and omits some. This table has roughly 190,000 clones, 86% appearing once. The sequenced sample consisted of PBMCs. These receptors were collected from a woman aged 18-29 years in good health and CMV-seronegative.

This clone was picked up one time. The rearrangement joins TRBV18 to TRBJ2-2, with 9 positions matching TRBD2. CDR3 length equals 15 residues. CDR1 and CDR2 (germline): KGHSH, LQKENI. The V and J ends lost 2 bases and 3 bases, in that order; junction bases with no gene match: 1. The CDR3 loop is CASSPWTSDTGELFF. The CDR3 DNA reads as TGTGCCAGCTCACCATGGACTAGCGACACCGGGGAGCTGTTTTTT.

The chain employs TRBV23-1 and TRBJ1-5; no firm D call. TRBV23-1 is assigned to the ORF class and has an uncertain function. Trimming cost V 3 bases and J 0 bases, with 21 bases left between them. This CDR3 has 19 amino acids. The chain's CDR3 is CASSQSSSGRGYSNQPQHF. DNA for the CDR3: TGCGCCAGCAGTCAGAGCTCATCAGGACGGGGATATAGCAATCAGCCCCAGCATTTT.

The chain employs TRBV11-3 and TRBJ2-1; the D is unclear. V lost 1 base and J 7 bases, leaving 5 bases between the germline ends. The germline V gene has CDR1 SGHNT and CDR2 YENEEA. The length of the CDR3 is 12 residues. CDR3 amino acids: CASSLVPNEQFF. CDR3 nucleotide sequence: TGTGCCAGCAGCTTAGTTCCAAATGAGCAGTTCTTC.

This chain connects TRBV5-1 to TRBJ2-5; TRBD1 matches at 8 bases. The CDR3 is 15 amino acids. From germline, CDR1 is SGHRS and CDR2 YFSETQ. V was clipped by 3 bases and J by 4 bases; unmatched bases: 8. The CDR3 protein is CASSSLDRDGETQYF. The CDR3 DNA reads TGCGCCAGCAGCTCCCTGGACAGGGATGGAGAGACCCAGTACTTC.

The chain carries TRBV9 and TRBJ2-1, with 11 nucleotides matching TRBD2. The CDR3 contains 16 residues. After removal of 3 bases from V and 2 bases from J, the junction contained 4 bases not matched to a gene. Per the germline V gene, CDR1 is SGDLS and CDR2 is YYNGEE. CDR3 sequence reads: CASSALLAGAYNEQFF. In nucleotides, the CDR3 is TGTGCCAGCAGCGCTTTACTAGCGGGGGCCTACAATGAGCAGTTCTTC.

The gene calls are TRBV4-1 and TRBJ1-4; 9 positions match TRBD1. The trim removed 0 bases at V and 7 bases at J, leaving 6 bases unmatched. The CDR3 runs 16 residues. Per the germline V gene, CDR1 is MGHRA and CDR2 is YSYEKL. As DNA, the CDR3 is TGCGCCAGCAGCCAAGATTACCGGGACAGGGTTGAAAAACTGTTTTTT. Its translation is CASSQDYRDRVEKLFF.

The chain carries TRBV19 and TRBJ1-3; D ambiguous. Germline CDR1 reads LNHDA; CDR2 reads SQIVND (reference sequence). The V end lost 2 bases, the J end lost 0 bases, and 11 bases lay between the germline ends. The CDR3 has 16 residues. The DNA of the CDR3 is TGTGCCAGTAGTATATCCCTCGCAGGCTCTGGAAACACCATATATTTT. Encoded protein: CASSISLAGSGNTIYF.

The rearrangement links TRBV18 to TRBJ2-7; D is ambiguous. The CDR3 totals 11 residues. Looked up from germline, CDR1 is KGHSH and CDR2 is LQKENI. Trimming removed 6 bases at V and 6 bases at J, with 9 bases between. The CDR3 spells CASSQAGEQYF. The CDR3 coding sequence is TGTGCCAGCTCTCAGGCAGGCGAGCAGTACTTC.

This chain uses TRBV7-9 with TRBJ1-1; D might be TRBD1 (5 bases). Germline V gives CDR1 SEHNR, CDR2 FQNEAQ (reference sequence). This CDR3 has 14 amino acids. Trimming took off 5 bases at V and 7 bases at J, with 17 bases between the two ends. The CDR3 nucleotides read TGTGCCAGCAGCCCCACGGGGGGGAGTAATGAAGCTTTCTTT. This gives the protein CASSPTGGSNEAFF.

V is TRBV30 and J is TRBJ1-1, with D unclear. The CDR3 contains 13 residues. Trimming removed 2 bases from V and 1 base from J, with 8 bases in between. Germline V gene lookup returns CDR1 GTSNPN and CDR2 SVGIG (reference sequence). CDR3 residues: CAWSYRPNTEAFF. The CDR3 region has the DNA TGTGCCTGGAGTTACAGACCGAACACTGAAGCTTTCTTT.

V and J are TRBV15 and TRBJ2-1; D gene uncertain. The CDR3 consists of 14 residues. Germline CDR1 and CDR2: LNHNV and YYDKDF (reference sequence). Trimming stripped 3 bases from V and 7 bases from J, with 13 bases between. The DNA of the CDR3 is TGTGCCACCAGCAGCGATCTACCTTATAATGAGCAGTTCTTC. It specifies CATSSDLPYNEQFF.

This chain links TRBV7-6 with TRBJ2-7, with a tentative D call TRBD2 (5 bases). The CDR3 length is 14 residues. Germline assignment: CDR1 SGHVS and CDR2 FNYEAQ. With 4 bases removed from V and 4 bases from J, the gap between germline ends came to 14 bases. CDR3 sequence reads: CASSSSGGGYEQYF. DNA for the CDR3: TGTGCCAGCAGCTCTTCAGGAGGTGGTTACGAGCAGTACTTC.

The chain is built from TRBV19 and TRBJ1-2; no clear D gene. V was shortened by 4 bases and J by 8 bases, with 17 bases between the two germline ends. This CDR3 is 14 amino acids long. Germline V gene data show CDR1 as LNHDA and CDR2 as SQIVND (reference sequence). This CDR3 is CASSTQGSVSGYTF. CDR3 nucleotide sequence: TGTGCCAGTAGTACACAAGGGAGTGTTTCAGGCTACACCTTC.

V is TRBV29-1 and J is TRBJ1-2; no clear D. Germline lookup yields CDR1 SQVTM and CDR2 ANQGSEA. The CDR3 has 13 residues. Trimming stripped 2 bases from V and 0 bases from J, with 7 bases between. The CDR3 loop is CSVELDSNYGYTF. CDR3 coding DNA: TGCAGCGTTGAATTGGACTCTAACTATGGCTACACCTTC.

The gene calls are TRBV10-1 and TRBJ2-3; TRBD2 might be the D (5 bases). Germline CDR1 and CDR2: WNHNN and SYGVQD (reference sequence). The CDR3 loop spans 13 amino acids. The germline V and J ends were trimmed by 0 bases and 9 bases, with 10 bases remaining between them. The CDR3: CASSESGGGTQYF. CDR3 sequence (DNA): TGCGCCAGCAGTGAGTCGGGTGGCGGGACGCAGTATTTT.

CDR3 coding DNA: TGTGCCAGCAGCTTTGGGAGCGGGAATAGGGGCACAGATACGCAGTATTTT. This gives the protein CASSFGSGNRGTDTQYF. V and J are TRBV7-9 and TRBJ2-3; 7 nucleotides align to TRBD2. V gave up 3 bases and J gave up 1 base; unmatched junction bases: 10. CDR1 and CDR2 from the germline V gene are SEHNR and FQNEAQ (reference sequence). The CDR3 contains 17 residues.

The chain combines TRBV7-3 with TRBJ2-7, with D possibly TRBD2 on 6 matching bases. The V end was cut by 5 bases, the J end by 2 bases, with 13 bases between. Germline CDR1 and CDR2: SGHTA and FQGTGA. CDR3 size: 14 residues. CDR3 sequence reads: CASSPVGGPYEQYF. In nucleotides, the CDR3 is TGTGCCAGCAGCCCCGTGGGGGGACCCTACGAGCAGTACTTC.

This chain uses TRBV9 with TRBJ2-1, with TRBD2 matching 11 bases. The CDR3 covers 17 residues. The V gene end was trimmed by 3 bases and the J gene end by 4 bases; junction bases not matched to a gene: 9. Germline CDR1 SGDLS, CDR2 YYNGEE. CDR3 sequence: CASSGPSSGGPYNEQFF. The CDR3 DNA reads as TGTGCCAGCAGCGGACCTTCTAGCGGGGGGCCTTACAATGAGCAGTTCTTC.

This clone was seen only once. The chain links TRBV29-1 to TRBJ1-4, with TRBD1 matching 7 bases. V lost 7 bases, J lost 2 bases, and 1 base stayed unmatched. From germline, CDR1 is SQVTM and CDR2 ANQGSEA. The CDR3 loop spans 12 amino acids. The CDR3 DNA is TGCAGCGCCAGGGGGACTAATGAAAAACTGTTTTTT. It yields the protein CSARGTNEKLFF.

The rearrangement uses TRBV29-1 and TRBJ2-7; tentatively, D is TRBD1 (6 bases). The germline CDR1 and CDR2 sequences are SQVTM and ANQGSEA. Trimming cost V 7 bases and J 3 bases, with 19 bases left between them. The CDR3 consists of 14 residues. The CDR3 region is CSALVQGSIYEQYF. The CDR3 DNA is TGCAGCGCATTAGTACAGGGATCGATCTACGAGCAGTACTTC.

This clone has just a few counts. The chain uses TRBV2 and TRBJ1-2; D not resolved. The CDR3 sequence is 14 residues long. CDR1 and CDR2 from the germline V gene are SNHLY and FYNNEI. Trimming cost V 8 bases and J 2 bases, with 15 bases left between them. DNA of the CDR3: TGTGCCAGCTTACTTCCCCTGAAGAACTATGGCTACACCTTC. As protein: CASLLPLKNYGYTF.

The chain has TRBV11-2 and TRBJ1-2; D perhaps matches TRBD1 (6 bases). This CDR3 spans 13 amino acids. V lost 5 bases and J 3 bases, leaving 10 bases between the germline ends. Germline CDR1 is SGHAT and CDR2 is FQNNGV. Here the CDR3 DNA reads TGTGCCAGCAGCCCCTCAGGGGACTATGGCTACACCTTC. Its translation: CASSPSGDYGYTF.

This sequence joins TRBV2 and TRBJ2-5, with D possibly TRBD2 on 5 matching bases. This CDR3 is built from 13 residues. The V end was cut by 3 bases, the J end by 3 bases, with 8 bases between. Germline V gene lookup returns CDR1 SNHLY and CDR2 FYNNEI. CDR3 loop: CASSELGEETQYF. The DNA for the CDR3 is TGTGCCAGCAGTGAGTTGGGAGAAGAGACCCAGTACTTC.

The chain employs TRBV10-3 and TRBJ2-6, with D perhaps matching TRBD1 (6 bases). The CDR3 runs 15 residues. Germline V CDR1 and CDR2: ENHRY, SYGVKD. Trimming shortened V by 6 bases and J by 1 base, and 10 bases separated the two germline ends. The CDR3 sequence: CAISLGQSGANVLTF. The CDR3 nucleotides are TGTGCCATCAGCCTGGGACAATCTGGGGCCAACGTCCTGACTTTC.

This clone has a handful of counts. The chain recombines TRBV7-9 with TRBJ1-1; 10 positions agree with TRBD1. The CDR3 is 16 residues long. The V segment lost 3 bases and the J segment 3 bases; nucleotides outside the gene matches: 7. Looked up from germline, CDR1 is SEHNR and CDR2 is FQNEAQ (reference sequence). The CDR3 coding sequence is TGTGCCAGCAGCTTTAGGCCAGGGACAGGGGACACTGAAGCTTTCTTT. Amino acids: CASSFRPGTGDTEAFF.